This T cell receptor (beta chain) was documented in a study of cytomegalovirus exposure and HLA in healthy donors. CDR3 size: 15 residues. Trimming removed 1 base from V and 3 bases from J, with 12 bases in between. Germline V lookup: CDR1 SEHNR, CDR2 FQNEAQ (reference sequence). This clone came up a few times. This PCR relied on a set of 60 Vbeta primers and 13 Jbeta primers. This table comes from immunoSEQ multiplex PCR, and its TCRdb copy is limited to in-frame clones, with some not included. Of around 200,000 clones in the sample, roughly 85% were seen once. This chain uses TRBV7-9 with TRBJ1-1, with unresolved D. The sequence was obtained from a man between 18 and 35 years old in good health and CMV-seronegative. What was sequenced was PBMCs. Here the CDR3 DNA reads TGTGCCAGCAGCTTAGTGCGTGAGTACCACACTGAAGCTTTCTTT. Protein product: CASSLVREYHTEAFF.